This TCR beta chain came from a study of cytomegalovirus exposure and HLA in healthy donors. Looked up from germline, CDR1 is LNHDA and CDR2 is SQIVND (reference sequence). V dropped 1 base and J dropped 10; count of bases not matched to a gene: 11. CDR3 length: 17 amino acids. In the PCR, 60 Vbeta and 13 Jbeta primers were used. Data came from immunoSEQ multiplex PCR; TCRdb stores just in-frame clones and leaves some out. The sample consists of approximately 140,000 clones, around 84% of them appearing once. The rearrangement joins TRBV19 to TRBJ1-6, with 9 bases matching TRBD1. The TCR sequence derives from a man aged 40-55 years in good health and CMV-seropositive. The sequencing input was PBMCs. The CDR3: CASSIVLPGQGESPLHF. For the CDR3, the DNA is TGTGCCAGTAGTATAGTCCTCCCGGGACAGGGAGAATCACCCCTCCACTTT.